The entry below describes one T cell receptor beta chain. This entry is derived from a study of shared clonotypes between healthy human individuals. The data were produced by immunoSEQ multiplex PCR, yet TCRdb's version contains in-frame clones alone and is incomplete. The sample shows 2 million to 3 million clones, 93% of them seen only once. Germline V gene lookup returns CDR1 SGHDN and CDR2 FVKESK. There are 15 residues in the CDR3. Trimming removed 2 bases at V and 1 base at J, with 11 bases between. The material sequenced was naive CD4+ T cells from PBMCs. Subset described: CD45RA+ positively selected. The TCR comes from a man aged 18-30 years in good health. Some clones in this sample may be carry-over from other donors' samples. The chain is built from TRBV14 and TRBJ1-1; tentatively, D is TRBD1 (6 bases). CDR3 nucleotides: TGTGCCAGCAGCCAACACGGACAGACGAACACTGAAGCTTTCTTT. This translates into CASSQHGQTNTEAFF.